This T cell receptor (beta chain) is from a study of spatial heterogeneity in lung cancer. About the research overall: A T cell module score from matched bulk RNA-seq correlated strongly with TCR transcript counts in tumor regions.

The V gene's germline CDR1 is MNHNS and CDR2 SASEGT. V shed 6 bases, J shed 0 bases, and the junction held 6 bases outside the gene matches. This CDR3 is 16 amino acids long. Indicated time point: sample taken at primary tumor resection. TCRdb re-called the 5' RACE reads through MiXCR, storing one row per CDR3 protein. The sample shows 950 to 1,500 distinct CDR3 sequences, around 20% of them seen only once. In its sample, this clonotype ranks as medium-sized (0.01 to 0.1%). Its antigen is unidentified. The study's findings and limits: Ubiquitous and regional expanded TCR counts mirrored ubiquitous and regional nonsynonymous mutation counts, respectively. Counts of expanded intratumoral alpha and beta TCRs tracked tumor mutation counts.

The chain joins TRBV6-1 to TRBJ2-3, with 10 bases fitting TRBD2. Sequencing was performed on lung tumor tissue, taken at surgery. The source of this sequence is a male donor with early-stage non-small cell lung cancer. The CDR3 loop reads CASRASGSASTDTQYF. DNA of the CDR3: TGTGCCAGCAGGGCTAGCGGGAGCGCTAGCACAGATACGCAGTATTTT.